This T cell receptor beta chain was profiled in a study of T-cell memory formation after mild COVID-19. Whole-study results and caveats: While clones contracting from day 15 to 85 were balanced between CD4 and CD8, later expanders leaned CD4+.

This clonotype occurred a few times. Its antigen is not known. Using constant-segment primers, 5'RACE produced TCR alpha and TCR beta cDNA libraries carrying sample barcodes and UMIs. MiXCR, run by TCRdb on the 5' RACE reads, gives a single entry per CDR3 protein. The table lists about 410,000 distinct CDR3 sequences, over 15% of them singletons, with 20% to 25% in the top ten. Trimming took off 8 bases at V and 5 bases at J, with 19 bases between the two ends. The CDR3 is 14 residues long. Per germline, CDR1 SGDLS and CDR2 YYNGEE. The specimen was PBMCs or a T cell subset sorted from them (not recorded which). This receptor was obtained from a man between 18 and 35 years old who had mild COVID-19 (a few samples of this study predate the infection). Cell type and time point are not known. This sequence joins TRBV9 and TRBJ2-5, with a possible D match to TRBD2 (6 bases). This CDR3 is CASARQGGEETQYF. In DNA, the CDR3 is TGTGCCAGTGCTCGGCAGGGAGGCGAGGAGACCCAGTACTTC.